The TCR gamma chain described here comes from a study of Vδ1+ human thymocytes. Alphabeta T cells were depleted, then CD3+ Vdelta1+ Vdelta2- thymocytes were FACS-sorted. Sequences come from RNA converted to cDNA by reverse transcription. Multiplex PCR used pooled V-gene forward primers and a constant-region reverse primer to amplify CDR3s. TCRdb repeated clone calling on the multiplex PCR reads with CATT. The sample holds about 36,000 gamma-chain clones, around 20% seen once. Points from the study as a whole: Thymic TRG and TRD repertoires appeared highly polyclonal, with Gaussian CDR3 length distributions. TRG sequences recurred across donors, whereas TRD sequences stayed essentially private.

Trimming at V came to 5 bases and at J to 8 bases, leaving 9 bases not matched to a gene. In germline, CDR1 is GITISATS, CDR2 ISYDGTV (reference sequence). This CDR3 is built from 12 residues. The table lists this clone with a few counts. Its specificity is not known. This sequence joins TRGV9 and TRGJ1 or TRGJ2. The TCR originated in a girl less than two years old who had congenital heart surgery. Sequenced input: Vdelta1+ gamma-delta thymocytes from the thymus. Subset of the sample: FACS-sorted CD3+ TCRalphabeta- TCRVdelta1+ TCRVdelta2- thymocytes. CDR3 residues: CALWVWRDKKLF. The CDR3 region has the DNA TGTGCCTTGTGGGTGTGGAGGGATAAGAAACTCTTT.